This TCR beta chain was sequenced for a study of OX40 agonist ivuxolimab in advanced cancers. Generated by immunoSEQ multiplex PCR, the TCRdb table keeps only in-frame clones and is missing some. This repertoire shows tens of thousands of clones, roughly nine tenths found once; its top ten account for 20% to 25%. J gave up 5 bases and V 6 bases, and 17 bases lay outside the gene matches. CDR1 is SGDLS and CDR2 is YYNGEE in the germline V gene. The CDR3 has 17 residues. Worth noting for this clone: Its antigen is not identified.

The sampling schedule covered blood at baseline, cycle 4 day 1, and cycle 7 day 1. General study findings and limits: Among expanded peripheral T cells, antigen specificity went undetermined.

This sequence was found in an adult with an advanced solid tumor such as melanoma, head and neck, liver or kidney cancer. The chain joins TRBV9 to TRBJ2-5; 9 nucleotides match TRBD2. The sample in question was CD4+ or CD8+ T cells sorted from blood, obtained in a trial of the OX40 agonist ivuxolimab. The chain's CDR3 is CASTTSSGTSTYETQYF. CDR3 bases: TGTGCCAGCACCACCTCCTCCGGGACTAGCACGTATGAGACCCAGTACTTC.